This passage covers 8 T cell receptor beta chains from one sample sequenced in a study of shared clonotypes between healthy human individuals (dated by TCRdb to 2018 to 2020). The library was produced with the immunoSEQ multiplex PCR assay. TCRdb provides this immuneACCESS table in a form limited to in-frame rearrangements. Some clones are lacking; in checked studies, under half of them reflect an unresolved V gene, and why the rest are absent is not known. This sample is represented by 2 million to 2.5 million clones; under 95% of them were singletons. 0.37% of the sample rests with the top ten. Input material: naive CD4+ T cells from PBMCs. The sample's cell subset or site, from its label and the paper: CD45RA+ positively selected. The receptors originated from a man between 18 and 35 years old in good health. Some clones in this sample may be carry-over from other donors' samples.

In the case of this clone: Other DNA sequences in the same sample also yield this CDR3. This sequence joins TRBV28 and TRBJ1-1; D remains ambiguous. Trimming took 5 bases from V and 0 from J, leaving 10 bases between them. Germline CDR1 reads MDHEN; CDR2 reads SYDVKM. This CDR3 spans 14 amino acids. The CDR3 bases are TGTGCCAGCAGTCCCCTCACAGTGAACACTGAAGCTTTCTTT. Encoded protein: CASSPLTVNTEAFF.

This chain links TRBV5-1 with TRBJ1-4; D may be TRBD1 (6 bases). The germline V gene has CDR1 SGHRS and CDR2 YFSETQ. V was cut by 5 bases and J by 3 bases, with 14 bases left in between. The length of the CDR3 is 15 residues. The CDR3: CASSLRGSANEKLFF. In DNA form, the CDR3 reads TGCGCCAGCAGTCTCAGGGGCTCAGCTAATGAAAAACTGTTTTTT.

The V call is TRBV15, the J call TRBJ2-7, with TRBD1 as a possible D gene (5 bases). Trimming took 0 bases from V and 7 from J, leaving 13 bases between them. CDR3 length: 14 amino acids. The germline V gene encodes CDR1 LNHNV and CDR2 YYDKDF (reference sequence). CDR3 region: CATSRDLGAREQYF. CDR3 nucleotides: TGTGCCACCAGCAGAGATTTAGGGGCTCGGGAGCAGTACTTC.

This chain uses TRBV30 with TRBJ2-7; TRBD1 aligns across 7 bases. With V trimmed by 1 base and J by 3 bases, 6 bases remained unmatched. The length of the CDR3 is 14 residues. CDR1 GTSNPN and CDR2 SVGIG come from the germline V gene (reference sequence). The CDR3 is CAWSGQGHVYEQYF. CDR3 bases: TGTGCCTGGAGTGGACAGGGTCACGTCTACGAGCAGTACTTC.

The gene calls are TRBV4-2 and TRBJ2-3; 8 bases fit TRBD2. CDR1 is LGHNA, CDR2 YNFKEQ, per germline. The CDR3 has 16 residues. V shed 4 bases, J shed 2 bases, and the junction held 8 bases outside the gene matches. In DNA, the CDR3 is TGTGCCAGCAGCCTAAGCGGGAGCCATCCCACAGATACGCAGTATTTT. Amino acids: CASSLSGSHPTDTQYF.

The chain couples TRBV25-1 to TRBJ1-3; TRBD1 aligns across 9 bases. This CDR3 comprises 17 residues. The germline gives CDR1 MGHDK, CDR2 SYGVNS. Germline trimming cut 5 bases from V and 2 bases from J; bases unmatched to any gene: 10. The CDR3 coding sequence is TGTGCCAGCAGTTCCCACGGACAGGGGACGGCTGGAAACACCATATATTTT. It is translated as CASSSHGQGTAGNTIYF.

The CDR3 DNA sequence: TGTGCCAGCACCAACCGGGCAGGGGCAGGGGGCCAGCCCCAGCATTTT. It yields the protein CASTNRAGAGGQPQHF. V gene TRBV6-6 combines with J gene TRBJ1-5; 8 bases are shared with TRBD1. V lost 7 bases, J lost 7 bases, and 15 bases stayed unmatched. The CDR3 covers 16 residues. The germline CDR1 and CDR2 sequences are MNHNY and SVGAGI (reference sequence).

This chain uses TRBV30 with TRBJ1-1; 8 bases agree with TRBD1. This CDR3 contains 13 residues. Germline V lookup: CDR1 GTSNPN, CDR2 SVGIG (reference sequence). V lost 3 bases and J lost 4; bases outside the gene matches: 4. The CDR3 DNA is TGTGCCTGGAGGCAAACAGGGGGCACTGAAGCTTTCTTT. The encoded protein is CAWRQTGGTEAFF.